This TCR beta chain emerged from a study of cytomegalovirus exposure and HLA in healthy donors. Whole-study context: For the approximately 430 genotyped donors, roughly 81% fell within the Caucasian-associated ancestry cluster.

Study results and caveats: It was only CMV serostatus that was available as immune exposure information.

This CDR3 region has 13 residues. V lost 0 bases to trimming and J lost 7 bases; unmatched junction nucleotides: 0. From germline, CDR1 is MDHEN and CDR2 SYDVKM. Healthy bone marrow donors made up the donors. This clone was observed a few times. Its antigen is unidentified. The PCR was carried out with 60 Vbeta primers and 13 Jbeta primers. Libraries were prepared by immunoSEQ multiplex PCR; TCRdb keeps only in-frame clonotypes and omits some of them. The sample carries approximately 150,000 clones, 68% recorded once. The sample comprised PBMCs. This sequence originates from a man aged 55 to 70 in good health and CMV-seronegative. The V gene is TRBV28, the J gene TRBJ1-1; 9 bases are a match to TRBD1. CDR3 sequence: CASSLWGQGEAFF. CDR3 in DNA: TGTGCCAGCAGTTTATGGGGACAGGGTGAAGCTTTCTTT.